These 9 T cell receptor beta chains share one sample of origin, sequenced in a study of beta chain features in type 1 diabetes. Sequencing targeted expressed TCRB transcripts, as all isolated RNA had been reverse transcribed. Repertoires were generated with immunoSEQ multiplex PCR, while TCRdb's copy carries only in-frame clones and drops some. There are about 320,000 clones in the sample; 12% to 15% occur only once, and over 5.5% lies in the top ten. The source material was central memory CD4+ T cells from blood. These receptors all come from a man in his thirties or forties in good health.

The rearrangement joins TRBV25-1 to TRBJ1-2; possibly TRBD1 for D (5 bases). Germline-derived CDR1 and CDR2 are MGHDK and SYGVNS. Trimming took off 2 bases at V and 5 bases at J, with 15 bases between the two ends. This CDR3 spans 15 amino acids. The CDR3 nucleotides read TGTGCCAGCAGTGAAGCGTCCGCAGGGTATTATGGCTACACCTTC. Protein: CASSEASAGYYGYTF.

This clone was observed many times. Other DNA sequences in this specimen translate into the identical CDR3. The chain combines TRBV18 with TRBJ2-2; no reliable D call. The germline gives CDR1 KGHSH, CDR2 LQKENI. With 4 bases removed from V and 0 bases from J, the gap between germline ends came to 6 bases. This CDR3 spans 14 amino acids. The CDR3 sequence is CASSRGANTGELFF. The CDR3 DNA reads TGTGCCAGCTCACGCGGAGCGAACACCGGGGAGCTGTTTTTT.

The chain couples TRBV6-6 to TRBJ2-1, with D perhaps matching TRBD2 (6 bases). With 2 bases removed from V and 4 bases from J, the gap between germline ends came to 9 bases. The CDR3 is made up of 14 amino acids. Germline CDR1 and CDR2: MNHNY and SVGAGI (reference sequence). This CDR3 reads CASSYPGLYNEQFF. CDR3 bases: TGTGCCAGCAGTTACCCGGGACTGTACAATGAGCAGTTCTTC.

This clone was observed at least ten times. The CDR3 DNA follows: TGTGCCAGCAGCTTCCAAGAAAAACTGTTTTTT. Its protein product is CASSFQEKLFF. This rearrangement joins TRBV7-2 to TRBJ1-4; D is unresolved. Trimming pared 3 bases from V and 8 bases from J, leaving 4 bases between. CDR3 size: 11 residues. The germline V gene encodes CDR1 SGHTA and CDR2 FQGNSA.

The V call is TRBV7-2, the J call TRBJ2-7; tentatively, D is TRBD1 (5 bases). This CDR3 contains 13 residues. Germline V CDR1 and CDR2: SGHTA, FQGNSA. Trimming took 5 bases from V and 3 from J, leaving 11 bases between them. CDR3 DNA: TGTGCCAGCAGCCCGCTCGACAGCTACGAGCAGTACTTC. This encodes CASSPLDSYEQYF.

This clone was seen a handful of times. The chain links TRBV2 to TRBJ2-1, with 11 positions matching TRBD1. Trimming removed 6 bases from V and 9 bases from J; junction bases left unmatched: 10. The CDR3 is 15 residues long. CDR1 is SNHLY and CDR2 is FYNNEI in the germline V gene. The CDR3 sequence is CASRLGQGAQGEQFF. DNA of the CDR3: TGTGCCAGCAGGCTAGGACAGGGGGCGCAGGGTGAGCAGTTCTTC.

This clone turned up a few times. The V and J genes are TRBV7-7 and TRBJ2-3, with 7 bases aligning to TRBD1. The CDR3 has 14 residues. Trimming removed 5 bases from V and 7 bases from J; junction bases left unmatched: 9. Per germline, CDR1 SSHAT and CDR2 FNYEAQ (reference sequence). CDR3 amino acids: CASSPGTDWNTQYF. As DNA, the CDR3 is TGTGCCAGCAGCCCCGGGACAGATTGGAATACGCAGTATTTT.

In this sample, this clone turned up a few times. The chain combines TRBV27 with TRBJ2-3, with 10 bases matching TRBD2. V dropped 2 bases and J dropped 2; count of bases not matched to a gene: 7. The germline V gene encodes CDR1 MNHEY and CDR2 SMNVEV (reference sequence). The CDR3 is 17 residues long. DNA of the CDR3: TGTGCCAGCAGTTTAACCCCGGGACTAGCGTCCACAGATACGCAGTATTTT. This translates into CASSLTPGLASTDTQYF.

The CDR3 bases are TGTGCCAGCAGCGATTATAATTCACCCCTCCACTTT. As protein: CASSDYNSPLHF. The rearrangement links TRBV5-4 to TRBJ1-6; D gene ambiguous. CDR1 SGHNT and CDR2 YYREEE come from the germline V gene (reference sequence). V lost 4 bases, J lost 4 bases, and 3 bases lay in between. The CDR3 contains 12 residues.